This T cell receptor (beta chain) stems from a study of cytomegalovirus exposure and HLA in healthy donors (dated by TCRdb to 2015 to 2018). For the study in its entirety: An earlier analysis of approximately 640 of the donors reported more than 250 Gb of sequence data and some 120 million unique TCR beta sequences from about 200 million T cells. About 300 gigabases of sequencing data and approximately 80 million unique TCR sequences were included in an early release covering several hundred HLA-typed donors. The genetic ancestry cluster associated with self-reported Caucasian donors included 81% of the roughly 400 genotyped donors. The study aimed to test whether cataloging public T cell receptors could reveal signatures of past pathogen exposure. The T cell repertoires of roughly 660 subjects were profiled by immunosequencing and related to cytomegalovirus serostatus. In addition to the first cohort of 666 subjects, a separate validation cohort of approximately 110 different subjects was used. To predict cytomegalovirus infection status, the study combined high-throughput TCR immunosequencing, statistical association of individual TCRs with disease status, and machine learning. A later analysis re-examined previously published TCR beta repertoires from roughly 650 donors and added high-resolution HLA genotyping to investigate patterns of TCR occurrence. Rather than drawing on any new phenotypic data, the later analysis identified candidate immune exposures from TCR beta sequences and the way those sequences occurred across donors. An earlier analysis of approximately 500 of the donors applied high-throughput TCR beta sequencing to assess whether each TCR beta V gene segment acted as functional or pseudogenic. Donor age, sex, ethnicity and CMV serostatus were compiled alongside the repertoire data. A later genetic analysis used genome-wide SNP genotypes for about three fifths of the 666 donors, treating that subset as a discovery cohort. All discovery cohort repertoires had been generated on a single sequencing platform. HLA typing included class I and class II loci at four-digit resolution. Typing coverage varied by locus: about 629-640 donors for A, B, C, DRB1 and DQB1; under 550 for DQA1; some 610 for DPA1; some 470 for DPB1. Roughly five DR-DQ haplotypes were handled as single units for association and clustering because linkage in the cohort was strong. Among about 370 genotyped donors of the cohort, an average of approximately 220,000 unique TCR beta nucleotide sequences was sequenced per donor, of which roughly 17% were non-productive. Paper-wide results and their limitations: A later analysis reported that several top co-occurrence clusters appeared linked to parvovirus B19, influenza, CMV and Epstein-Barr virus. A further reported finding was that TCR beta sequences accurately predicted the HLA-A and HLA-B alleles for most subjects in the first cohort. When HLA alleles, especially DR and DQ, strongly co-occurred, attributing TCR associations to individual alleles was difficult. In a later analysis, HLA-associated TCR beta chains showed more clonal expansion and lower generation probabilities than non-associated chains that were equally common. Immune exposure information for the cohort was limited to CMV serostatus. An association between a missense DCLRE1C variant and V-gene and J-gene trimming of TCR beta chains was found in a later genetic analysis and replicated in an independent cohort. Correlated functional status among segregating V segments might reflect linkage disequilibrium, but an unknown experimental factor could not be ruled out. A few of the identified cytomegalovirus-associated TCR beta chains were confirmed in vitro to be specific for cytomegalovirus antigens. In a later analysis, most CMV-associated TCR beta chains were found to appear HLA-restricted, with HLA associations seemingly driven largely by CMV exposure. In a later genetic analysis, fewer N-insertions in productive TCRs were reported among donors in an Asian-associated ancestry cluster than the roughly 640-donor mean. Only TCR beta chains were sequenced in this cohort, and the absence of alpha or paired-chain data limited detectable features. A cluster of highly shared sequence variants was judged likely to represent a technical artifact of the sequencing pipeline. The 87-base-pair reads could not distinguish some IMGT-functional V segments, including TRBV6-2 and TRBV6-3, so those segments were excluded. Because HLA typing was missing for some donors at each locus, association tests included only the typed subset. Because counts were too low, 15 to 20 rarely observed V segments, including chromosome 9 orphons, were excluded from the earlier analysis of fewer than 650 of the donors. In a later analysis, TCR association rates were found to vary across HLA loci, with the most associated TCRs seen for DRB1 alleles and the fewest for HLA-C alleles. The study gave a list of roughly 150 TCR beta chains associated with cytomegalovirus. The classifier was reported to diagnose cytomegalovirus status with high specificity and sensitivity in both the original cohort and the validation cohort. The authors suggested that the approach could potentially be generalized to other disease states and immunological phenotypes. In an earlier analysis of 587 of the donors, most TCR beta V segments appeared in productive rearrangements about 90% or about 30% of the time, broadly matching IMGT annotations. Most TCR sequences were observed very rarely across donors, whereas some public TCRs were present in many individuals. At a false discovery rate of 0.05, a later analysis linked around 15,000 TCR beta sequences to specific HLA alleles. Sequencing depth was assumed to be roughly uniform across donors in the presence/absence analyses, though that assumption may not hold.

Remarks on this clone: It has no known antigen specificity.

Trimming at the junction amounts to 7 bases on V and 0 bases on J, and the germline ends lie 16 bases apart. CDR1 MNHNS and CDR2 SASEGT were looked up in the germline V gene. From cysteine to phenylalanine, the CDR3 is 15 amino acids long. Only the CDR3 region is kept as DNA, spanning 45 bases read in frame from base 1. The library was made by the immunoSEQ multiplex PCR assay. A mixture of 60 forward primers for TCR Vbeta segments and 13 reverse primers for TCR Jbeta segments was used in the multiplex PCR. A multiplex PCR assay on genomic DNA amplified the CDR3 region of rearranged TCR beta genes. The amplified TCR beta libraries were sequenced on the Illumina HiSeq System as 87-base-pair reads. Under the source paper's analysis protocol: Across the 500 to 850 repertoires, a later analysis counted tens of millions of unique TCR beta chains, roughly 11 million of which were shared by at least two donors. Raw reads were error-corrected and collapsed into unique sequences with a nearest-neighbor algorithm that merged closely related sequences to remove PCR and sequencing errors. CDR3 sequences were aligned to IMGT reference sequences to assign V, D and J gene segments. For a sequence to be retained, at least a six-nucleotide match to both a V gene segment and a J gene segment was required. Rearrangements were called productive when the CDR3 lacked stop codons and stayed in frame with V and J; all others were non-productive. CDR3 was defined according to IMGT convention as the region running from the second conserved V-encoded cysteine to the conserved J-encoded phenylalanine. The earlier analysis of 587 of the donors excluded sequences that lacked an unambiguous match to a single V gene segment. In an earlier analysis of approximately 560 of the donors, a V segment was called functional when productive rearrangements were above 56.7%, and segregating when the standard deviation between donors exceeded 5%. To diagnose cytomegalovirus status from the catalog of TCR beta chain sequences, a statistical classification framework was built. In a later analysis, TCR nucleotide sequences were compared against IMGT/GENE-DB human TR gene sequences so that V and J genes could be assigned. In a later analysis, CDR3 sequences and most-parsimonious VDJ recombination scenarios were assigned using the TCRdist pipeline. A later analysis defined each TCR beta chain by its CDR3 amino acid sequence plus V-gene family, and excluded reads lacking a unique V-gene family. In a later analysis, 450 to 600 highly shared, low-generation-probability nucleotide sequences were removed to address suspected cross-contamination and a sequencing artifact. For each public chain, a later analysis derived a clonal expansion index from normalized ranks of inferred template counts within each repertoire. In a later analysis, generation probabilities were computed with a VDJ recombination model fitted to out-of-frame rearrangements, and the resulting probabilities were checked against IGoR. A later analysis scored TCR-TCR, TCR-HLA and TCR-CMV co-occurrence with hypergeometric tests, applying a repertoire-size bias correction to TCR pairs. False discovery rates were estimated in a later analysis by permuting HLA or CMV assignments 20 times. A later analysis grouped co-occurring TCRs with DBSCAN, adding TCRdist sequence similarity when clustering within HLA-allele-positive subsets. Co-occurrence clustering excluded repertoires with fewer than 30,000 or more than 120,000 public chains, plus five with anomalous nucleotide sharing. In TCRdb, the immuneACCESS table is reduced to in-frame sequences with V and J assigned. These tables do not hold every clone; where another copy was compared, an unresolved V gene accounts for under half, and the others remain unexplained. Clone size and V and J calls were adopted from that table, with D and trimming inferred from the DNA. The sample's table lists a count of 100,000 to 150,000 clones. The ten largest clones represent 0.9% to 1.2% of the sample.

In total, 600 or so healthy bone marrow donors made up the cohort. All cohort members were sampled while nominally healthy, although unrecorded immune exposures were likely present. The donor tested CMV seronegative and was one of the 352 seronegative cohort members. Every donor gave a peripheral blood sample, and the peripheral blood mononuclear cells from that sample were used for TCR beta sequencing. The Qiagen DNeasy Blood Extraction Kit was used to extract genomic DNA from the blood cell samples. The clonotype originates from a young man in good health and CMV-seronegative. Sample: PBMCs. The chain joins TRBV6-1 to TRBJ2-7, and possibly TRBD2, on 5 matching bases. The CDR3 protein: CASNNPDFGSYEQYF. In nucleotides, the sequence is TGTGCCAGCAACAACCCGGACTTCGGCTCCTACGAGCAGTACTTC.